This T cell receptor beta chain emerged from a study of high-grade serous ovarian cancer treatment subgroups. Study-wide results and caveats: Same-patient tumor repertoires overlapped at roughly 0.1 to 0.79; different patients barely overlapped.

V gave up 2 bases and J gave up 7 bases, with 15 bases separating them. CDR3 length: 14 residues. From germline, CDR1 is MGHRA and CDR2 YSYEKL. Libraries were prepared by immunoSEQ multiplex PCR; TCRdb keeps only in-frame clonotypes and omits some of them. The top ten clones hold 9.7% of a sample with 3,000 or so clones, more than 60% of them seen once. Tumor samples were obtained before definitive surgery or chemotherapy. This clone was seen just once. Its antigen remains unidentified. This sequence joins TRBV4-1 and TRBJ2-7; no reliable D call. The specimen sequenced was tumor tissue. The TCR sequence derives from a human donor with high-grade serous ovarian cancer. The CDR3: CASSQNGPTQEQYF. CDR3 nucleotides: TGCGCCAGCAGCCAAAACGGACCGACTCAGGAGCAGTACTTC.